The clone carrying this T cell receptor (beta chain) was found once. Its antigen is still unknown. A much larger clone is a single base away; this may be a read error. There are 15 residues in the CDR3. With 6 bases clipped from V and 8 bases from J, the junction kept 9 bases outside the gene matches. Per germline, CDR1 DFQATT and CDR2 SNEGSKA (reference sequence). The sample is drawn from a study of T cells in Graves' hyperthyroidism and ophthalmopathy. Study observations and caveats: Before onset, ophthalmopathy was predicted by the model a median about six months earlier.

What was amplified from RNA transcripts were TCR beta CDR3 regions. First-round RT-PCR with HTBI primers amplified the TCR CDR3 region. TCRdb re-called the multiplex PCR reads through MiXCR, storing one row per CDR3 protein. The sample has more than 350,000 distinct CDR3 sequences, 12% to 15% seen once. The sequence derives from a woman aged 55-70 years with Graves' ophthalmopathy. Sequenced material: blood. This sequence joins TRBV20-1 and TRBJ2-4, with TRBD2 identical over 14 bases. This chain's CDR3 is CSARLAGGLGHIQYF. Written as DNA, the CDR3 is TGCAGTGCCAGACTAGCGGGAGGGCTCGGCCACATTCAGTACTTC.